These 8 T cell receptor beta chains share one sample of origin, sequenced in a study of blood T cell repertoires in COVID-19. TCRdb keeps only in-frame clones here, not all; method: immunoSEQ multiplex PCR. The sample consists of around 400,000 clones, about 90% of them appearing once. Sequencing was performed on peripheral blood. The receptors derive from a man aged 40-49 years with acute or convalescent COVID-19.

The chain joins TRBV27 to TRBJ1-1; TRBD1 agrees at 7 bases. J gave up 1 base and V 3 bases, and 14 bases lay outside the gene matches. Germline CDR1 MNHEY, CDR2 SMNVEV (reference sequence). The CDR3 runs 18 residues. CDR3 sequence: CASSLKGAPEIGNTEAFF. CDR3 bases: TGTGCCAGCAGTTTGAAGGGGGCGCCAGAGATAGGGAACACTGAAGCTTTCTTT.

V usage is TRBV7-9 and J usage is TRBJ2-1; TRBD2 matches 8 bases. This CDR3 contains 15 residues. Trimming at V came to 4 bases and at J to 4 bases, leaving 6 bases not matched to a gene. From germline, CDR1 is SEHNR and CDR2 FQNEAQ (reference sequence). CDR3 sequence reads: CASSSAGGFYNEQFF. DNA for the CDR3: TGTGCCAGCAGCTCCGCGGGGGGCTTTTACAATGAGCAGTTCTTC.

The rearrangement uses TRBV7-2 and TRBJ2-2; TRBD1 matches at 8 bases. J gave up 4 bases and V 2 bases, and 3 bases lay outside the gene matches. From germline, CDR1 is SGHTA and CDR2 FQGNSA. The CDR3 spans 15 residues. The chain's CDR3 is CASSLITGGTGELFF. In DNA form, the CDR3 reads TGTGCCAGCAGCTTAATCACAGGGGGCACCGGGGAGCTGTTTTTT.

This chain joins TRBV30 and TRBJ1-1; 7 bases align to TRBD1. Trimming at V came to 3 bases and at J to 4 bases, leaving 2 bases not matched to a gene. Looked up from germline, CDR1 is GTSNPN and CDR2 is SVGIG (reference sequence). The CDR3 totals 12 residues. The CDR3 loop reads CAWRDRPTEAFF. The CDR3 nucleotides read TGTGCCTGGAGGGACAGGCCCACTGAAGCTTTCTTT.

V gene TRBV19 combines with J gene TRBJ2-7, with TRBD1 matching over 8 bases. The CDR3 is made up of 15 amino acids. J lost 7 bases, V lost 4 bases, and 12 bases had no gene match. Germline-derived CDR1 and CDR2 are LNHDA and SQIVND (reference sequence). CDR3 in DNA: TGTGCCAGTAGTAGCAGACAGGGGCCTCGGGGGGAGCAGTACTTC. It encodes CASSSRQGPRGEQYF.

This chain connects TRBV2 to TRBJ2-2; D is possibly TRBD2 (6 bases). CDR1 SNHLY and CDR2 FYNNEI come from the germline V gene. There are 16 residues in the CDR3. The germline V and J ends were trimmed by 7 bases and 2 bases, with 17 bases remaining between them. This CDR3 reads CASMGGAGINTGELFF. CDR3 in DNA: TGTGCCAGCATGGGGGGAGCGGGTATCAACACCGGGGAGCTGTTTTTT. Filled out from reference TRBV2 and TRBJ2-2, the complete variable domain reads EPEVTQTPSHQVTQMGQEVILRCVPISNHLYFYWYRQILGQKVEFLVSFYNNEISEKSEIFDDQFSVERPDGSNFTLKIRSTKLEDSAMYFCASMGGAGINTGELFFGEGSRLTVL.

This clone was observed a few times. The junction departs from the called germline gene at one end, perhaps through a read error. The chain joins TRBV10-3 to TRBJ1-1; D is ambiguous. Germline values: CDR1 ENHRY, CDR2 SYGVKD. The CDR3 is 13 amino acids. CDR3 DNA sequence: TGTGCCATCAGGGAGTTGGGGAGCACTGAAGCTTTCTTT. Protein sequence: CAIRELGSTEAFF.

The CDR3 sequence is CASSLDRGIDTIYF. The DNA for the CDR3 is TGTGCCAGCAGCCTGGACAGGGGAATAGACACCATATATTTT. The chain carries TRBV28 and TRBJ1-3; 9 bases align to TRBD1. J gave up 8 bases and V 6 bases, and 8 bases lay outside the gene matches. CDR1 is MDHEN, CDR2 SYDVKM, per germline. This CDR3 is 14 amino acids long. Using reference TRBV28 and TRBJ1-3 for the parts outside the CDR3, the full variable domain is DVKVTQSSRYLVKRTGEKVFLECVQDMDHENMFWYRQDPGLGLRLIYFSYDVKMKEKGDIPEGYSVSREKKERFSLILESASTNQTSMYLCASSLDRGIDTIYFGEGSWLTVV.